This T cell receptor (beta chain) was found in a study of Ad26.COV2.S vaccination and SARS-CoV-2 variants (dated by TCRdb to the early 2020s). With respect to the entire study: Donors in the vaccine arm were drawn from COV1001, a phase I-IIa trial of Ad26.COV2.S in healthy adults that was multicentre, randomized, double-blind and placebo-controlled. Ad26.COV2.S was administered intramuscularly at 5 x 10^10 or 1 x 10^11 viral particles, either as a single shot or as two shots given 56 days apart. Sequencing of the TCRbeta repertoire served to evaluate the specificity and breadth of SARS-CoV-2-reactive T cell receptors following Ad26.COV2.S vaccination. A total of approximately 32 samples were included in the TCR-sequenced set, comprising roughly 19 Ad26.COV2.S vaccine recipients, 5 placebo recipients and 8 SARS-CoV-2 convalescent individuals. Trial participants were randomized into five groups of five: low-dose or high-dose Ad26.COV2.S given once or twice, or placebo on both occasions. Investigators did not know the trial group allocation while performing experiments and assessing outcomes. The investigation overall reported the following: After vaccination, spike-specific CD8+ and CD4+ T cell responses were reported to show substantial breadth. Spike-specific TCR breadth was higher in Ad26.COV2.S recipients than in placebo recipients (P = 0.0014). The authors noted that the TCR breadth and depth analyses may have underestimated total T cell responses. The study was not powered for comparison of responses between vaccine doses or regimens. Non-spike TCR breadth was comparable between vaccine and placebo recipients, consistent with the vaccine containing only spike.

The meaning of the sample's treatment or condition label: around 19 received Ad26.COV2.S at low or high dose, single or two shots; about 5 received placebo; per-sample allocation not given. Repertoires of vaccine and placebo recipients were sequenced from samples taken on day 63 after the first injection. Cohort 1b enrolled some 25 adults aged 18-55 years at a single site in Boston, USA, between 29 July and 7 August 2020. As a vaccine, Ad26.COV2.S was a replication-incompetent adenovirus type 26 vector that expressed a prefusion-stabilized SARS-CoV-2 spike protein derived from the original Wuhan strain. A word on this clone: This clone's antigen is unknown. No clone much larger than this one lies a single base away; base qualities are absent.

V is shortened by 7 bases, J by 0 bases, and the region joining them spans 13 bases. The germline V gene specifies SGHAT as CDR1 and FQNNGV as CDR2. The CDR3 holds 15 amino acids from the cysteine to the phenylalanine. Only the CDR3 region is kept as DNA, spanning 45 bases read in frame from base 1. The immunoSEQ Assay was used to sequence TCRbeta CDR3 regions. After extraction, genomic DNA underwent amplification by bias-controlled multiplex PCR, followed by high-throughput sequencing. Processing in the source paper ran as follows. To quantify the absolute abundance of every unique TCRbeta CDR3 region, sequences were collapsed and filtered. Usable DNA was measured by amplifying reference genes present in all nucleated cells, and TCRbeta template counts were normalized to that usable DNA to estimate T cell fraction. Repertoire TCRs were annotated as SARS-CoV-2-specific by exact matching of V gene, CDR3 amino acid sequence and J gene to a known reactive TCR set. MIRA supplied the reference SARS-CoV-2 TCR set, which was filtered for enrichment in COVID-19-positive ImmuneCODE repertoires so that public or cross-reactive TCRs were removed. Based on the MIRA antigens, annotated TCRs were further analysed at the level of specific ORF or position within ORF. Breadth was defined as annotated unique rearrangements over total unique productive rearrangements; depth was the summed frequency of those rearrangements. Two-sided Wilcoxon rank-sum tests were applied when comparing TCR breadth between groups. The clones in this table, taken by TCRdb from immuneACCESS, are in-frame only. Not every clone is retained; where verified, under half of the shortfall comes from an unresolved V gene, and the cause of the rest is unknown. D and trimming were read from the DNA, whereas the V and J calls and clone size are those reported in that table. This sample is represented by about 280,000 clones; more than 70% of them were singletons. In total, the top ten clones hold about 3.5% of the sample.

The sample here was peripheral blood, taken in a trial of Ad26.COV2.S vaccine versus placebo. This sequence originates from a person between 18 and 65 years old who received the Ad26.COV2.S COVID-19 vaccine or a placebo. The rearranged segments are TRBV11-2 and TRBJ2-1; the D gene cannot be named for sure. The nucleotide sequence reads TGTGCCAGCAACCAAGCCTACAGCTCCTACAATGAGCAGTTCTTC. Translated, it gives CASNQAYSSYNEQFF.